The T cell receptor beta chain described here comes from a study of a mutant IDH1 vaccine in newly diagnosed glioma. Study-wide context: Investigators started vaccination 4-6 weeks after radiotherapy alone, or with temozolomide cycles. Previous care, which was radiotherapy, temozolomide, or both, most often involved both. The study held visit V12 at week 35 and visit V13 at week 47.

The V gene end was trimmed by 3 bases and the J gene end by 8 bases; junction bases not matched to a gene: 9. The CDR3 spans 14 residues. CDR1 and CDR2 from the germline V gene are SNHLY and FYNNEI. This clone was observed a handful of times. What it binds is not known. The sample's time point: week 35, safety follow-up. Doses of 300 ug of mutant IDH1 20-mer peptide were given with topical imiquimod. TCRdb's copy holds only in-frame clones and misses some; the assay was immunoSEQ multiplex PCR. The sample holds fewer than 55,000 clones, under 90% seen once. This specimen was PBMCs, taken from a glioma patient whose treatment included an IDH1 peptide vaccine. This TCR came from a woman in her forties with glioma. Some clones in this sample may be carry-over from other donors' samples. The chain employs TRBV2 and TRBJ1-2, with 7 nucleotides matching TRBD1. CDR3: CASSDNRGSGGYTF. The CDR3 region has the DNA TGTGCCAGCAGTGACAACAGGGGTTCAGGAGGCTACACCTTC.